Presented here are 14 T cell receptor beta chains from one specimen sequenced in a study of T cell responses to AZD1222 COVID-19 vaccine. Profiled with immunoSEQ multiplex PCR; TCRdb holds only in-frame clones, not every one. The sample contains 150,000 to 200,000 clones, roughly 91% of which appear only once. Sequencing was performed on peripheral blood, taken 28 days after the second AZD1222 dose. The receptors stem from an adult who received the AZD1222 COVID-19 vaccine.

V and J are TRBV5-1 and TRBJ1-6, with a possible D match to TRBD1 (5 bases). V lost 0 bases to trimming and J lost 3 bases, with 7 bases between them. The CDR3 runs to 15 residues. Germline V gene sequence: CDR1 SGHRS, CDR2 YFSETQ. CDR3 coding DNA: TGCGCCAGCAGCTTGGGACAGATCTATAATTCACCCCTCCACTTT. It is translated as CASSLGQIYNSPLHF. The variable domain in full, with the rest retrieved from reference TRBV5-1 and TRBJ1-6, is KAGVTQTPRYLIKTRGQQVTLSCSPISGHRSVSWYQQTPGQGLQFLFEYFSETQRNKGNFPGRFSGRQFSNSRSEMNVSTLELGDSALYLCASSLGQIYNSPLHFGNGTRLTVT.

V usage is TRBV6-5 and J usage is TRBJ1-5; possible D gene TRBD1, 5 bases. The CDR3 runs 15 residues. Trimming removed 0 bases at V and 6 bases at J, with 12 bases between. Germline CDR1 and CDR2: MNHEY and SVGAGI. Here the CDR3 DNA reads TGTGCCAGCAGTTACTCTAGGGCAGGGAGTCAGCCCCAGCATTTT. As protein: CASSYSRAGSQPQHF.

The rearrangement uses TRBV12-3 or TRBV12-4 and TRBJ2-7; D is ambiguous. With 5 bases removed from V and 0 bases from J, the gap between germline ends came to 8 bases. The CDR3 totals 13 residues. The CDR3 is CASSSQSSYEQYF. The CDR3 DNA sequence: TGTGCCAGCAGTAGCCAGAGCTCCTACGAGCAGTACTTC.

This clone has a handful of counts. CDR3 sequence (DNA): TGTGCCATCAGTGAGTCGGGCGGGGCGAACACCGGGGAGCTGTTTTTT. This encodes CAISESGGANTGELFF. This chain links TRBV10-3 with TRBJ2-2, with D tentatively TRBD2 (6 bases). The CDR3 length is 16 residues. V shed 0 bases and J shed 0 bases, with 8 bases lying between them. Germline CDR1 reads ENHRY; CDR2 reads SYGVKD.

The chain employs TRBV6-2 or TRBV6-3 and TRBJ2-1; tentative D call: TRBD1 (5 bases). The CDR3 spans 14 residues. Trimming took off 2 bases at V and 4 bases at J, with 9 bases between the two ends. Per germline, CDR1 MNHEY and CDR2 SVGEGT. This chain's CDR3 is CASSYPTEYNEQFF. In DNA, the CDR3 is TGTGCCAGCAGTTACCCGACAGAATACAATGAGCAGTTCTTC.

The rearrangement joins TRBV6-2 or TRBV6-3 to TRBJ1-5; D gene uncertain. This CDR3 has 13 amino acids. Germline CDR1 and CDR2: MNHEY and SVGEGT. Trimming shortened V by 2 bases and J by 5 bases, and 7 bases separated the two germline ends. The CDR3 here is CASSYTVYQPQHF. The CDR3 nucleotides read TGTGCCAGCAGTTACACGGTATATCAGCCCCAGCATTTT.

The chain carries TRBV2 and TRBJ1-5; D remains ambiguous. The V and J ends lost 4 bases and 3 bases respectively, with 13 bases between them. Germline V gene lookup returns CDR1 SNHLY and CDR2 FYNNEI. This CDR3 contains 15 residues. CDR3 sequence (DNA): TGTGCCAGCAGTGGCGACCTCCCCTCCAATCAGCCCCAGCATTTT. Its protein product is CASSGDLPSNQPQHF.

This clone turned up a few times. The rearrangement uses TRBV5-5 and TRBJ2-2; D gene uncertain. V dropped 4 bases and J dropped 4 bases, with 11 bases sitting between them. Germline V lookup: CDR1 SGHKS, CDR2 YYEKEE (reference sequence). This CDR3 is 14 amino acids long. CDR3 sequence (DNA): TGTGCCAGCAGCCCTAGACACTTCACCGGGGAGCTGTTTTTT. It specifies CASSPRHFTGELFF.

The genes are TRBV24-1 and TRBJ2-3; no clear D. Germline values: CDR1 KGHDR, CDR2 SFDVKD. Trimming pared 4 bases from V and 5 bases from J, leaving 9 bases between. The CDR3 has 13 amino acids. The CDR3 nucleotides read TGTGCCACCAGTGACCGGACCAGAGATACGCAGTATTTT. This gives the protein CATSDRTRDTQYF.

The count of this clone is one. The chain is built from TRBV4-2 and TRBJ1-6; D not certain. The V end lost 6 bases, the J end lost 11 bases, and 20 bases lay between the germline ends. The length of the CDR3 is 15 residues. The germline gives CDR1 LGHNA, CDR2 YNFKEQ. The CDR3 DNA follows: TGTGCCAGCAGAAACGGACCGTTTGGGGATACACCCCTCCACTTT. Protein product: CASRNGPFGDTPLHF.

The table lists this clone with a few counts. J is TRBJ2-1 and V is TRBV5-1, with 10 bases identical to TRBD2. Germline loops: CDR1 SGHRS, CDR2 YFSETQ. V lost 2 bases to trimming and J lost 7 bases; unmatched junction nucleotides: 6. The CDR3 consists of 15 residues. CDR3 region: CASSFRLAGRNEQFF. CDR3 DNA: TGCGCCAGCAGCTTTAGACTAGCGGGTCGAAATGAGCAGTTCTTC.

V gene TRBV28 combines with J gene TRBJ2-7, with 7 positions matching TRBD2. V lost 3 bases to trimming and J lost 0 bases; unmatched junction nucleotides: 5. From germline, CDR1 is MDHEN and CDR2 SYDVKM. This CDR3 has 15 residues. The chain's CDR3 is CASSFSRTSSYEQYF. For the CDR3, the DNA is TGTGCCAGCAGTTTTAGTCGGACTAGCTCCTACGAGCAGTACTTC.

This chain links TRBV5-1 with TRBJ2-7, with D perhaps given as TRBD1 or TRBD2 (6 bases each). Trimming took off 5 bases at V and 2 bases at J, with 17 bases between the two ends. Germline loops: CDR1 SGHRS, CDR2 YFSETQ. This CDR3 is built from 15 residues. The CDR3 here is CASSSTGAVPYEQYF. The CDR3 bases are TGCGCCAGCAGTTCGACGGGGGCCGTACCCTACGAGCAGTACTTC.

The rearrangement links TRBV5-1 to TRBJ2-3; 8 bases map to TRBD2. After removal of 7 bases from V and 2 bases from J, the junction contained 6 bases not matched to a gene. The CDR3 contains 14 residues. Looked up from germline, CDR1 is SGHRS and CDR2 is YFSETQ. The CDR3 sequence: CASARGGATDTQYF. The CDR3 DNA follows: TGCGCCAGCGCTCGGGGGGGAGCCACAGATACGCAGTATTTT.